The 7 T cell receptor beta chains below were found in one sample sequenced in a study of radiotherapy plus CTLA-4 blockade in lung cancer. Here immunoSEQ multiplex PCR was the method, and the copy in TCRdb shows in-frame clones only, minus some. The table has approximately 30,000 clones, about 81% seen once. Sample: peripheral blood, taken from a patient treated with radiotherapy plus ipilimumab. The receptors originated from a human donor with non-small cell lung cancer that progressed on radiotherapy plus ipilimumab.

This clone was recorded once. The chain carries TRBV5-1 and TRBJ1-5; maybe TRBD1 (5 bases). There are 15 residues in the CDR3. CDR1 and CDR2 (germline): SGHRS, YFSETQ. Trimming left V 4 bases short and J 5 bases short, with 16 bases between. The CDR3 reads CASSGGLGGDQPQHF. CDR3 sequence (DNA): TGCGCCAGCAGCGGCGGACTGGGAGGGGATCAGCCCCAGCATTTT.

The chain couples TRBV5-1 to TRBJ2-3; 9 bases align to TRBD1. V trimming: 0 bases; J trimming: 4 bases; junction bases outside the gene matches: 3. The CDR3 spans 15 residues. CDR1 is SGHRS and CDR2 is YFSETQ in the germline V gene. The CDR3 loop reads CASSLGQGVSDTQYF. The CDR3 region has the DNA TGCGCCAGCAGCTTGGGACAGGGGGTTTCAGATACGCAGTATTTT.

The chain employs TRBV15 and TRBJ1-6; D gene ambiguous. This CDR3 is built from 15 residues. Trimming stripped 5 bases from V and 4 bases from J, with 12 bases between. CDR1 and CDR2 from the germline V gene are LNHNV and YYDKDF (reference sequence). The CDR3 DNA reads as TGTGCCACCAGCGGCCGGGGAGCTTATAATTCACCCCTCCACTTT. As protein: CATSGRGAYNSPLHF.

This clone occurred once. The genes are TRBV6-1 and TRBJ1-6, with no clear D. V was cut by 6 bases and J by 9 bases, with 12 bases left in between. Germline V gene data show CDR1 as MNHNS and CDR2 as SASEGT. This CDR3 comprises 13 residues. The CDR3 reads CASSPTSVSPLHF. The CDR3 DNA is TGTGCCAGCAGCCCCACGAGTGTTTCACCCCTCCACTTT.

V usage is TRBV5-1 and J usage is TRBJ1-2; TRBD1 agrees at 7 bases. V lost 0 bases to trimming and J lost 3 bases; unmatched junction nucleotides: 2. This CDR3 spans 14 amino acids. The germline V gene encodes CDR1 SGHRS and CDR2 YFSETQ. CDR3 nucleotides: TGCGCCAGCAGCTTGGGACAGGGCTACTATGGCTACACCTTC. Translation gives CASSLGQGYYGYTF. The full variable domain, its missing parts supplied by reference TRBV5-1 and TRBJ1-2, is KAGVTQTPRYLIKTRGQQVTLSCSPISGHRSVSWYQQTPGQGLQFLFEYFSETQRNKGNFPGRFSGRQFSNSRSEMNVSTLELGDSALYLCASSLGQGYYGYTFGSGTRLTVV.

The CDR3 loop reads CASRNRLLQHARNTIYF. The CDR3 DNA sequence: TGTGCCAGCAGGAATAGACTACTACAACACGCACGAAACACCATATATTTT. The rearrangement links TRBV21-1 to TRBJ1-3. TRBV21-1 is assigned pseudogene status. This CDR3 spans 17 amino acids.

This CDR3 reads CASGPAGTGRTEAFF. As DNA, the CDR3 is TGTGCCAGTGGCCCAGCCGGGACAGGCAGGACTGAAGCTTTCTTT. This chain joins TRBV11-2 and TRBJ1-1, with 8 positions matching TRBD1. Unmatched junction bases numbered 14, after V lost 9 bases and J lost 5 bases. CDR3 length: 15 amino acids. From germline, CDR1 is SGHAT and CDR2 FQNNGV.